This T cell receptor beta chain was observed in a study of somatic mutations in cytotoxic T cells in rheumatoid arthritis. Clones were read by immunoSEQ multiplex PCR, and TCRdb kept only the in-frame ones, dropping some. The data show 5,500 to 6,500 clones, roughly 80% seen once. V gave up 4 bases and J gave up 0 bases, with 16 bases separating them. The germline V gene has CDR1 LNHNV and CDR2 YYDKDF (reference sequence). The CDR3 loop spans 16 amino acids. This clone was seen more than once but under ten times. Specimen: CD8+ T cells sorted from blood. This chain connects TRBV15 to TRBJ2-7, with D possibly being TRBD1 (6 bases). This clonotype was sampled from a woman aged 50 to 60 with rheumatoid arthritis. The CDR3 bases are TGTGCCACCAGCACCGAATTCATGACAGGCTCCTACGAGCAGTACTTC. It translates to CATSTEFMTGSYEQYF. The whole variable domain, filled in from reference TRBV15 and TRBJ2-7, reads DAMVIQNPRYQVTQFGKPVTLSCSQTLNHNVMYWYQQKSSQAPKLLFHYYDKDFNNEADTPDNFQSRRPNTSFCFLDIRSPGLGDTAMYLCATSTEFMTGSYEQYFGPGTRLTVT.